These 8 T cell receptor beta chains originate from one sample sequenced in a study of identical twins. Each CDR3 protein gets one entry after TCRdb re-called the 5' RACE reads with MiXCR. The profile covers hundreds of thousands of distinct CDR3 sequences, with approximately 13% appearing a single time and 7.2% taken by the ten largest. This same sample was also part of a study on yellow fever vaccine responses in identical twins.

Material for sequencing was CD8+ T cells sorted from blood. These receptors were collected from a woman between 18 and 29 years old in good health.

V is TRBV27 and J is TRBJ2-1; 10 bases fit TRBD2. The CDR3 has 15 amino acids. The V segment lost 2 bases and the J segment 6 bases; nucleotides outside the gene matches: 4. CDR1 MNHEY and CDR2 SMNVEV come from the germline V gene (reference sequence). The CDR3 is CASSLLAGAINEQFF. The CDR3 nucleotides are TGTGCCAGCAGTTTACTAGCGGGGGCCATCAATGAGCAGTTCTTC.

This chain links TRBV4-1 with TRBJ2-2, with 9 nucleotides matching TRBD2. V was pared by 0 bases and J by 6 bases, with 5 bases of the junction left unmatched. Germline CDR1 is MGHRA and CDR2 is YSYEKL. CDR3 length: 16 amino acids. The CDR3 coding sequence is TGCGCCAGCAGCCAAGATTTGGCTAGCGGGGCCGGGGAGCTGTTTTTT. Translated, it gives CASSQDLASGAGELFF.

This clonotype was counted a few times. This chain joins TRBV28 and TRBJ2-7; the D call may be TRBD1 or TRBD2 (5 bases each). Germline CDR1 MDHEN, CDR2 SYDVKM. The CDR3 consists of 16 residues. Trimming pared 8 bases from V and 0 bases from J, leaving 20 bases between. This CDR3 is CASGPLGTSASYEQYF. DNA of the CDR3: TGTGCCAGCGGACCCTTGGGGACCTCTGCCTCCTACGAGCAGTACTTC.

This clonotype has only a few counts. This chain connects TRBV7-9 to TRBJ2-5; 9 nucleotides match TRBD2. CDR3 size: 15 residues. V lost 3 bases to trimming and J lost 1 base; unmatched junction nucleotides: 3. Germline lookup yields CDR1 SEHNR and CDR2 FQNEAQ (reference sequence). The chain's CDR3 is CASSFSGSTQETQYF. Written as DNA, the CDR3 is TGTGCCAGCAGCTTTAGCGGGAGTACCCAAGAGACCCAGTACTTC.

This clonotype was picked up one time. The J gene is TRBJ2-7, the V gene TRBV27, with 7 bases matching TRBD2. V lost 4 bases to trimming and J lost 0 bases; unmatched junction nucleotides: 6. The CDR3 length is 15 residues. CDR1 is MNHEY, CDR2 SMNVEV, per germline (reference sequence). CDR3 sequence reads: CASSSSSGASYEQYF. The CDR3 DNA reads TGTGCCAGCAGTTCCTCTAGCGGAGCCTCCTACGAGCAGTACTTC.

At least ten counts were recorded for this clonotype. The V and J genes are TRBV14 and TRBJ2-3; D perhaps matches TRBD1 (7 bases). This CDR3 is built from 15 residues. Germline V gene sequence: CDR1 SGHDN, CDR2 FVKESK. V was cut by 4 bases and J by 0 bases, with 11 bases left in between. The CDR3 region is CASSPGGTSTDTQYF. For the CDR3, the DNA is TGTGCCAGCAGCCCAGGGGGGACTAGCACAGATACGCAGTATTTT.

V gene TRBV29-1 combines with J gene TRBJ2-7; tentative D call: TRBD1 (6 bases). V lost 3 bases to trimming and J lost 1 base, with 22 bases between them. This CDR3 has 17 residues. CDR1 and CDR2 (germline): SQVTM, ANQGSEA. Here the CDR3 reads CSVEGSRQDEPSYEQYV. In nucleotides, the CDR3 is TGCAGCGTTGAGGGTTCCCGACAGGACGAACCTTCCTACGAGCAGTACGTC.

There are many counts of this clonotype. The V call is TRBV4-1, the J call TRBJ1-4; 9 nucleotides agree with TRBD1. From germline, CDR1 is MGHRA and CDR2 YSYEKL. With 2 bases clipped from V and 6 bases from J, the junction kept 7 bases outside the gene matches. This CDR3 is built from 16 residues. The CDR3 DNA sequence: TGCGCCAGCAGCCAACCTGAGACAGGGGGGGATGAAAAACTGTTTTTT. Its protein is CASSQPETGGDEKLFF.